The 4 T cell receptor beta chains in this list originate from one sample, sequenced in a study of sequential checkpoint blockade in melanoma. Clones were read by immunoSEQ multiplex PCR, and TCRdb kept only the in-frame ones, dropping some. Of some 3,000 clones in the sample, roughly 22% were seen once. Treatment indicated: randomized to nivolumab then ipilimumab (arm A) or the reverse (arm B). Sample: tumor tissue (inferred from file names), taken from a patient given nivolumab and ipilimumab in sequence. The source of these receptors is a human donor with melanoma.

The V and J genes are TRBV6-8 and TRBJ2-5; D is possibly TRBD2 (6 bases). The CDR3 covers 15 residues. The V end was cut by 4 bases, the J end by 5 bases, with 17 bases between. Germline V CDR1 and CDR2: MNHGY, SAAAGT. CDR3 in DNA: TGTGCCAGCAGTTCGGGGGATACATTGCAGGAGACCCAGTACTTC. Translating gives CASSSGDTLQETQYF.

This clone is medium-sized in the sample. The chain links TRBV6-8 to TRBJ2-6, with a weak D call TRBD1 (5 bases). Germline V gives CDR1 MNHGY, CDR2 SAAAGT. This CDR3 region has 16 residues. V lost 5 bases and J lost 1, with 12 bases in between. Here the CDR3 DNA reads TGTGCCAGCAGTATACAGGTTTTGTCTGGGGCCAACGTCCTGACTTTC. Protein sequence: CASSIQVLSGANVLTF.

This clone has a single count. The chain joins TRBV5-1 to TRBJ2-5; TRBD1 matches at 10 bases. Trimming at V came to 4 bases and at J to 2 bases, leaving 8 bases not matched to a gene. The CDR3 runs to 16 residues. Germline V gene lookup returns CDR1 SGHRS and CDR2 YFSETQ. The CDR3 protein is CASSLGQGGYQETQYF. CDR3 sequence (DNA): TGCGCCAGCAGCCTCGGACAGGGGGGATATCAAGAGACCCAGTACTTC.

This clone is termed large. The chain has TRBV11-3 and TRBJ2-7; maybe TRBD2 (7 bases). Per germline, CDR1 SGHNT and CDR2 YENEEA. V was clipped by 8 bases and J by 5 bases, with 22 bases between them. This CDR3 region has 15 residues. CDR3 DNA sequence: TGTGCCAGCTCTCCCTCCAGGGGCAGCGGGAACGAGCAGTACTTC. It yields the protein CASSPSRGSGNEQYF.